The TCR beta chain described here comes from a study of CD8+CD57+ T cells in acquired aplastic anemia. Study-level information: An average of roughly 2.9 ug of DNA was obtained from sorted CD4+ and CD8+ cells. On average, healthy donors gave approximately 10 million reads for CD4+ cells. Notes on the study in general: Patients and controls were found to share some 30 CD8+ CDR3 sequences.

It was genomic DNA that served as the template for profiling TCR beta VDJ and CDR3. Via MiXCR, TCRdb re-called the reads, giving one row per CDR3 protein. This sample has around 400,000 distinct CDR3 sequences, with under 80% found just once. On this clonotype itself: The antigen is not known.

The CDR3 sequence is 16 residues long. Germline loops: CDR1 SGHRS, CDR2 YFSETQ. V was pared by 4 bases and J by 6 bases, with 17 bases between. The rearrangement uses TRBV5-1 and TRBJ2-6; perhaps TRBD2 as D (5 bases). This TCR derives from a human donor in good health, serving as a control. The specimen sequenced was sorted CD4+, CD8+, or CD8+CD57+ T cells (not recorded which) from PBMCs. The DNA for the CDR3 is TGCGCCAGCAGCCCGGAGGCACAACCTAAGGCCAACGTCCTGACTTTC. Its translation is CASSPEAQPKANVLTF.